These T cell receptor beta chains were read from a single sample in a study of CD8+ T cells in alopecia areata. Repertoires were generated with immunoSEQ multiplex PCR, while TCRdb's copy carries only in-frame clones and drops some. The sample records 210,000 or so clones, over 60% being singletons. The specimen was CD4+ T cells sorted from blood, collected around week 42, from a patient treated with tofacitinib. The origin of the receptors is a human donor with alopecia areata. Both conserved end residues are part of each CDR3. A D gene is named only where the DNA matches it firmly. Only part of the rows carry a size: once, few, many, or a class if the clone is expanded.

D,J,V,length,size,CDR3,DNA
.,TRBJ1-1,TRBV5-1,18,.,CASSLANSQPGRHTEAFF,TGCGCCAGCAGCTTGGCCAATTCTCAACCGGGAAGGCACACTGAAGCTTTCTTT
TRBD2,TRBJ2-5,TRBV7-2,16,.,CASSLRVAGGLETQYF,TGTGCCAGCAGCTTACGGGTAGCGGGGGGGCTGGAGACCCAGTACTTC
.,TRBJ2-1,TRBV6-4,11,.,CASSDSTGQFF,TGTGCCAGCAGTGACTCAACAGGGCAGTTCTTC
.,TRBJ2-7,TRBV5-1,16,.,CASSPGVDLLSYEQYF,TGCGCCAGCAGCCCAGGTGTGGATTTGCTCTCCTACGAGCAGTACTTC
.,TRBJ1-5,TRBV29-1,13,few,CSVGDQTNQPQHF,TGCAGCGTTGGGGACCAGACCAATCAGCCCCAGCATTTT
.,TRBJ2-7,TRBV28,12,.,CASSSLPYEQYF,TGTGCCAGCAGTTCACTCCCCTACGAGCAGTACTTC
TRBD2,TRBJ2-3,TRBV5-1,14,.,CASCSGEITDTQYF,TGCGCCAGCTGTAGCGGGGAGATCACAGATACGCAGTATTTT
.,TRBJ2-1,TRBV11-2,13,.,CASSPISRDEQFF,TGTGCCAGCAGCCCCATCAGCCGCGATGAGCAGTTCTTC
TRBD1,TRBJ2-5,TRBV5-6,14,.,CASSQGQGNVAQYF,TGTGCCAGCAGCCAAGGACAGGGAAACGTGGCCCAGTACTTC
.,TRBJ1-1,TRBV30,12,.,CACILLNTEAFF,TGTGCCTGTATTCTCTTGAACACTGAAGCTTTCTTT
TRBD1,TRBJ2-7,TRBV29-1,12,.,CSVGGQGNEQYF,TGCAGCGTTGGGGGACAGGGGAACGAGCAGTACTTC
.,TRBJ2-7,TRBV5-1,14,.,CASSLEGPSYEQYF,TGCGCCAGCAGCTTGGAGGGCCCCTCCTACGAGCAGTACTTC
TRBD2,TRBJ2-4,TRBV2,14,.,CASSERAGGRIQYF,TGTGCCAGCAGTGAGCGGGCGGGGGGGCGGATTCAGTACTTC
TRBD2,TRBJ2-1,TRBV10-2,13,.,CATRLAGKDEQFF,TGCGCCACCAGACTAGCTGGTAAGGATGAGCAGTTCTTC
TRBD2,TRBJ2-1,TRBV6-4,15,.,CASSDSAGGPNEQFF,TGTGCCAGCAGTGACTCAGCGGGGGGGCCCAATGAGCAGTTCTTC
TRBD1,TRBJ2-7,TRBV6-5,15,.,CASSYSTGISYEQYF,TGTGCCAGCAGTTACTCGACAGGGATCTCCTACGAGCAGTACTTC
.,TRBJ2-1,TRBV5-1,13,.,CASSPGDYNEQFF,TGCGCCAGCAGCCCGGGGGACTACAATGAGCAGTTCTTC
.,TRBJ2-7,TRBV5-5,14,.,CASSLALGAYEQYF,TGTGCCAGCAGCTTGGCTCTCGGAGCCTACGAGCAGTACTTC
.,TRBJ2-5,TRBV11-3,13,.,CASSRDLEETQYF,TGTGCCAGCAGCCGGGACCTGGAAGAGACCCAGTACTTC
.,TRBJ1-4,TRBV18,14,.,CASSLDRGTEKLFF,TGTGCCAGCTCACTTGATCGGGGCACTGAAAAACTGTTTTTT
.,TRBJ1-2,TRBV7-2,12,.,CASSLGQYGYTF,TGTGCCAGCAGCTTAGGACAGTATGGCTACACCTTC
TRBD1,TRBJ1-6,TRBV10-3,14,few,CAISSGTENSPLHF,TGTGCCATCAGTTCCGGGACAGAAAATTCACCCCTCCACTTT
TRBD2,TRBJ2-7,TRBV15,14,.,CATSIRTRGLGQYF,TGTGCCACCAGCATAAGGACTAGGGGCCTCGGGCAGTACTTC
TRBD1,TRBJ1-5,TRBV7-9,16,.,CASSPLGQGAGQPQHF,TGTGCCAGCAGCCCCCTCGGACAGGGGGCTGGTCAGCCCCAGCATTTT
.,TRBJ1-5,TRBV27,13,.,CASSFSRGQPQHF,TGTGCCAGCAGTTTTTCGAGGGGTCAGCCCCAGCATTTT
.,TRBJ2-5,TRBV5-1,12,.,CASSSEWETQYF,TGCGCCAGCAGCTCCGAGTGGGAGACCCAGTACTTC
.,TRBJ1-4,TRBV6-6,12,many,CASRGKNEKLFF,TGTGCCAGTAGGGGGAAAAATGAAAAACTGTTTTTT
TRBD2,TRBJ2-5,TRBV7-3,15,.,CASSQGTSGQETQYF,TGTGCCAGCAGCCAGGGTACTAGCGGACAAGAGACCCAGTACTTC
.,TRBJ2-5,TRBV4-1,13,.,CASSQEGGSGQYF,TGCGCCAGCAGCCAAGAAGGCGGCTCTGGGCAGTACTTC
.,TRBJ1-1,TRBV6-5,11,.,CASSLTREAFF,TGTGCCAGCAGCCTAACAAGAGAAGCTTTCTTT
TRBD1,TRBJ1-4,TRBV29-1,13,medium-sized,CSVGDRGIEKLFF,TGCAGCGTTGGGGACAGGGGGATCGAAAAACTGTTTTTT
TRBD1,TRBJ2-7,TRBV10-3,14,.,CAISPGQGAYGQYF,TGTGCCATCAGTCCTGGACAGGGGGCCTATGGGCAGTACTTC
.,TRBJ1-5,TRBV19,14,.,CASSTGQVYQPQHF,TGTGCCAGTAGTACTGGACAAGTTTATCAGCCCCAGCATTTT
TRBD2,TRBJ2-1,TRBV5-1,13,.,CASKLREGDEQFF,TGCGCCAGCAAACTTCGGGAGGGGGATGAGCAGTTCTTC
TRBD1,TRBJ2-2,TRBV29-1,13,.,CSVIRGPVGELFF,TGCAGCGTGATCAGGGGGCCGGTCGGGGAGCTGTTTTTT
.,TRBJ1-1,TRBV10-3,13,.,CAIKESASTEAFF,TGTGCCATCAAAGAGTCGGCTTCCACTGAAGCTTTCTTT
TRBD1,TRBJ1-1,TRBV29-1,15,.,CSVEITGGLNTEAFF,TGCAGCGTTGAGATAACAGGGGGCCTGAACACTGAAGCTTTCTTT
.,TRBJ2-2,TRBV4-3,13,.,CASSQDPGGELFF,TGCGCCAGCAGCCAAGATCCGGGCGGGGAGCTGTTTTTT
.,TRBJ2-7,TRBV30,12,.,CAWSASSYEQYF,TGTGCCTGGAGTGCGAGCTCCTACGAGCAGTACTTC
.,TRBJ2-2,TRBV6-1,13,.,CASRPDGTGELFF,TGTGCCAGCAGACCGGACGGTACCGGGGAGCTGTTTTTT
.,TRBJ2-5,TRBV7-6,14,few,CASSLKAVGETQYF,TGTGCCAGCAGCCTCAAAGCGGTAGGAGAGACCCAGTACTTC
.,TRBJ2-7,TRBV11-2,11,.,CASSATYEQYF,TGTGCCAGCAGCGCAACATACGAGCAGTACTTC
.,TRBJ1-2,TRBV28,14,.,CASGWEQGVYGYTF,TGTGCCAGCGGTTGGGAACAGGGCGTCTATGGCTACACCTTC
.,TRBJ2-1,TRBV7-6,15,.,CASSLVGARVDEQFF,TGTGCCAGCAGCTTAGTGGGGGCGCGGGTCGATGAGCAGTTCTTC
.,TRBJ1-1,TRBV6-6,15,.,CASLTNAAGRSEAFF,TGTGCCAGCCTTACAAACGCCGCGGGGCGGTCTGAAGCTTTCTTT
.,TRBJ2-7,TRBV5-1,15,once,CASSLAGGASYEQYF,TGCGCCAGCAGCTTGGCGGGCGGGGCCTCCTACGAGCAGTACTTC
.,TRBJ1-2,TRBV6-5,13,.,CASRLTGSSGYTF,TGTGCCAGCAGATTAACAGGGTCCAGCGGCTACACCTTC
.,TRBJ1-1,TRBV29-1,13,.,CSVAGSLNTEAFF,TGCAGCGTGGCGGGGTCGCTGAACACTGAAGCTTTCTTT
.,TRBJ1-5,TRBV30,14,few,CAWSRQGMNQPQHF,TGTGCCTGGAGTAGGCAGGGGATGAATCAGCCCCAGCATTTT
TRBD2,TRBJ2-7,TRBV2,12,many,CASRRREGEQYF,TGTGCCAGCAGGCGCAGGGAGGGCGAGCAGTACTTC